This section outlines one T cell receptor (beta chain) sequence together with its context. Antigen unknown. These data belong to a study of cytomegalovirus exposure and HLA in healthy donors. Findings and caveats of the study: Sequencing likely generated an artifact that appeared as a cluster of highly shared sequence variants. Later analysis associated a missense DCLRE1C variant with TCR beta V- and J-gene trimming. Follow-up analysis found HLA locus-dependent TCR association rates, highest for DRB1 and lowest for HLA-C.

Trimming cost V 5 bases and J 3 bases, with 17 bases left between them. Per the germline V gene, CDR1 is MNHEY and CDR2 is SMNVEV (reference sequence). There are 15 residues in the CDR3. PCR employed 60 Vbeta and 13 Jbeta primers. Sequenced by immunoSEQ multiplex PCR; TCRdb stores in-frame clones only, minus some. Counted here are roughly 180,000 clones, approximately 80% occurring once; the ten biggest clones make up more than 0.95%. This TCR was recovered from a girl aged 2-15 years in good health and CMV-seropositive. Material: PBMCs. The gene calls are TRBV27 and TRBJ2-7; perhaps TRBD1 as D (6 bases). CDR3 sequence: CASSPGTNLFYEQYF. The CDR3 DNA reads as TGTGCCAGCAGTCCCGGGACAAACCTATTCTACGAGCAGTACTTC.